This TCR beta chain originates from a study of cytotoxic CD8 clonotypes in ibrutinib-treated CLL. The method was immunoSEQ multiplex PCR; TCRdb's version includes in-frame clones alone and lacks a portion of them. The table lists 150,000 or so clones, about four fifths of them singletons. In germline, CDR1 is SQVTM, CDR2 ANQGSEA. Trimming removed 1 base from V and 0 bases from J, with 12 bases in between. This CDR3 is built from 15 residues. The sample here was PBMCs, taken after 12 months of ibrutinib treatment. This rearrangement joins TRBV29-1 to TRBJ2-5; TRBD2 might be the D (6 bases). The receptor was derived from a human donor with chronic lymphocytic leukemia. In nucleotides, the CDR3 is TGCAGCGTTGAAGTGGAGGGAGGCAACCAAGAGACCCAGTACTTC. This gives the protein CSVEVEGGNQETQYF.